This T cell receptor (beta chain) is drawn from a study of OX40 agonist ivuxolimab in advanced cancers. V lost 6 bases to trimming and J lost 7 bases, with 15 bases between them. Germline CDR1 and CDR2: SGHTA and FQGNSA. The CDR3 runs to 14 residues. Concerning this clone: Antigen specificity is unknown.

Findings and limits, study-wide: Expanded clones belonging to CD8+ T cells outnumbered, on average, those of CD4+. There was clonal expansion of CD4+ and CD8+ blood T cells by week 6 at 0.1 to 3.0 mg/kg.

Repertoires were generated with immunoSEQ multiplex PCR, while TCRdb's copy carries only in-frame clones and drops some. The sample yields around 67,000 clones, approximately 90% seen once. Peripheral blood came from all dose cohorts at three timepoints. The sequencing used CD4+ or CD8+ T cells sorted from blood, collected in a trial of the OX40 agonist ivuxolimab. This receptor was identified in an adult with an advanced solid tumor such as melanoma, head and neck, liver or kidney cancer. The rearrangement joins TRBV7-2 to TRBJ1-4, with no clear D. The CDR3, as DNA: TGTGCCAGCAGTAATGGACTGAGGAGTGAAAAACTGTTTTTT. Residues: CASSNGLRSEKLFF.